The 20 T cell receptor beta chains presented below share a single source sample, sequenced in a study of blood T cell repertoires in COVID-19. The method was immunoSEQ multiplex PCR; TCRdb's version includes in-frame clones alone and lacks a portion of them. This table holds fewer than 400,000 clones, 70% to 90% found once. The sequenced sample was PBMCs or T cells enriched from blood (not recorded which). These receptors were collected from a man between 25 and 39 years old who had recovered from COVID-19.

Worth noting for this clone: The sample carries other DNA sequences with the same CDR3. The chain is built from TRBV4-1 and TRBJ1-1; D is unresolved. The germline CDR1 and CDR2 sequences are MGHRA and YSYEKL. Trimming pared 0 bases from V and 0 bases from J, leaving 5 bases between. The CDR3 spans 14 residues. CDR3 coding DNA: TGCGCCAGCAGCCAAGACAGAATGAACACTGAAGCTTTCTTT. Translating it yields CASSQDRMNTEAFF.

The chain employs TRBV2 and TRBJ1-3; no reliable D call. V was cut by 4 bases and J by 0 bases, with 10 bases left in between. The CDR3 consists of 15 residues. Germline assignment: CDR1 SNHLY and CDR2 FYNNEI. CDR3 DNA sequence: TGTGCCAGCAGTGCCGACGGGAACTCTGGAAACACCATATATTTT. It specifies CASSADGNSGNTIYF.

The chain joins TRBV9 to TRBJ2-2; TRBD2 aligns across 7 bases. The V gene end was trimmed by 1 base and the J gene end by 6 bases; junction bases not matched to a gene: 12. This CDR3 contains 17 residues. Germline V gene lookup returns CDR1 SGDLS and CDR2 YYNGEE. The CDR3 loop is CASSVLVREFIAGELFF. As DNA, the CDR3 is TGTGCCAGCAGCGTACTTGTGCGGGAGTTTATAGCCGGGGAGCTGTTTTTT.

Details on this clone: Other DNA sequences in this sample translate to the same CDR3. The CDR3 sequence: CASRQNTEAFF. The CDR3 DNA is TGTGCCAGCCGACAGAACACTGAAGCTTTCTTT. The chain joins TRBV19 to TRBJ1-1, with D hard to call. Germline V gene lookup returns CDR1 LNHDA and CDR2 SQIVND (reference sequence). Between the trimmed V and J ends, which lost 9 bases and 1 base, there was a span of 6 bases. This CDR3 contains 11 residues.

The chain is built from TRBV24-1 and TRBJ2-7; TRBD1 aligns across 10 bases. This CDR3 is built from 15 residues. CDR1 and CDR2 from the germline V gene are KGHDR and SFDVKD. V shed 4 bases, J shed 3 bases, and the junction held 5 bases outside the gene matches. CDR3 nucleotides: TGTGCCACCAGTGACCGGACAGGGGGTAGCTACGAGCAGTACTTC. This encodes CATSDRTGGSYEQYF.

The J gene is TRBJ1-6, the V gene TRBV30; unclear D gene. Germline values: CDR1 GTSNPN, CDR2 SVGIG (reference sequence). This CDR3 has 14 residues. V was clipped by 2 bases and J by 5 bases, with 10 bases between them. CDR3 region: CAWSRGVNNSPLHF. The CDR3 DNA reads TGTGCCTGGAGTCGCGGGGTGAATAATTCACCCCTCCACTTT.

This clone was observed a handful of times. The chain links TRBV11-3 to TRBJ2-5; TRBD1 aligns across 9 bases. The V gene's germline CDR1 is SGHNT and CDR2 YENEEA. The CDR3 has 16 residues. J lost 2 bases, V lost 6 bases, and 10 bases had no gene match. As DNA, the CDR3 is TGTGCCAGCAGACCTCGGCATGGACAGGGGCAAGAGACCCAGTACTTC. Translated, it gives CASRPRHGQGQETQYF. The variable domain in full, with the rest retrieved from reference TRBV11-3 and TRBJ2-5, is EAGVVQSPRYKIIEKKQPVAFWCNPISGHNTLYWYLQNLGQGPELLIRYENEEAVDDSQLPKDRFSAERLKGVDSTLKIQPAELGDSAVYLCASRPRHGQGQETQYFGPGTRLLVL.

This CDR3 is CASSQDRPNYGYTF. CDR3 bases: TGTGCCAGCAGCCAAGACAGGCCAAACTATGGCTACACCTTC. The chain couples TRBV5-4 to TRBJ1-2; TRBD1 might be the D (6 bases). The CDR3 consists of 14 residues. Trimming stripped 4 bases from V and 2 bases from J, with 12 bases between. Germline-derived CDR1 and CDR2 are SGHNT and YYREEE (reference sequence). The variable domain in full, completed from reference TRBV5-4 and TRBJ1-2, reads ETGVTQSPTHLIKTRGQQVTLRCSSQSGHNTVSWYQQALGQGPQFIFQYYREEENGRGNFPPRFSGLQFPNYSSELNVNALELDDSALYLCASSQDRPNYGYTFGSGTRLTVV.

The chain combines TRBV7-9 with TRBJ2-6, with D uncertain. Between the trimmed V and J ends, which lost 6 bases and 1 base, there was a span of 7 bases. The CDR3 totals 14 residues. The germline gives CDR1 SEHNR, CDR2 FQNEAQ (reference sequence). CDR3 in amino acids: CASSRVSGANVLTF. CDR3 nucleotide sequence: TGTGCCAGCAGTCGGGTTTCTGGGGCCAACGTCCTGACTTTC.

V gene TRBV11-2 combines with J gene TRBJ2-7, with 10 bases that match TRBD1. From germline, CDR1 is SGHAT and CDR2 FQNNGV. Germline trimming cut 3 bases from V and 6 bases from J; bases unmatched to any gene: 14. CDR3 size: 17 residues. CDR3 loop: CASSFRGDRGGLGEQYF. CDR3 in DNA: TGTGCCAGCAGCTTTAGAGGGGACAGGGGAGGACTGGGCGAGCAGTACTTC.

The sample holds one count of this clone. The chain links TRBV15 to TRBJ2-4; 11 bases are shared with TRBD2. The CDR3 is made up of 16 amino acids. Germline V CDR1 and CDR2: LNHNV, YYDKDF (reference sequence). V lost 2 bases, J lost 6 bases, and 6 bases stayed unmatched. DNA for the CDR3: TGTGCCACCAGCAGAACTGTAGCGGGGGGGCGAAACATTCAGTACTTC. Its translation is CATSRTVAGGRNIQYF.

This sequence joins TRBV30 and TRBJ2-3, with D tentatively TRBD2 (6 bases). Germline values: CDR1 GTSNPN, CDR2 SVGIG (reference sequence). CDR3 length: 10 amino acids. The V gene lost 5 bases and the J gene lost 6 bases, with 6 bases spanning the gap. CDR3 DNA: TGTGCCTGGGGGGGGGATACGCAGTATTTT. This translates into CAWGGDTQYF.

The J gene is TRBJ1-3, the V gene TRBV19; D ambiguous. Deletions cut 3 bases from V and 4 bases from J, with 4 bases between. The germline V gene has CDR1 LNHDA and CDR2 SQIVND (reference sequence). The CDR3 has 12 amino acids. CDR3 DNA: TGTGCCAGTAGTATCGCGGGAAACACCATATATTTT. Its protein product is CASSIAGNTIYF.

The rearrangement links TRBV5-1 to TRBJ2-7; 9 bases line up with TRBD2. With V trimmed by 3 bases and J by 5 bases, 6 bases remained unmatched. From germline, CDR1 is SGHRS and CDR2 YFSETQ. CDR3 length: 14 residues. The CDR3 sequence: CASSSTSGGNEQYF. CDR3 sequence (DNA): TGCGCCAGCAGCTCGACTAGCGGAGGTAACGAGCAGTACTTC.

The rearrangement uses TRBV4-1 and TRBJ1-3, with 8 nucleotides matching TRBD1. The germline CDR1 and CDR2 sequences are MGHRA and YSYEKL. V was pared by 0 bases and J by 4 bases, with 5 bases of the junction left unmatched. CDR3 size: 16 residues. CDR3 loop: CASSQERTGSGNTIYF. The CDR3 region has the DNA TGCGCCAGCAGCCAAGAAAGGACAGGGTCGGGAAACACCATATATTTT.

This rearrangement joins TRBV10-3 to TRBJ2-2; D might be TRBD2 (5 bases). CDR1 is ENHRY, CDR2 SYGVKD, per germline. The CDR3 extends over 15 amino acids. Trimming cost V 3 bases and J 3 bases, with 11 bases left between them. CDR3 nucleotide sequence: TGTGCCATCAGTGAAAGCGGCGGATACACCGGGGAGCTGTTTTTT. This encodes CAISESGGYTGELFF.

The chain couples TRBV29-1 to TRBJ2-1; TRBD2 agrees at 13 bases. The CDR3 has 17 residues. Unmatched junction bases numbered 9, after V lost 6 bases and J lost 1 base. Germline loops: CDR1 SQVTM, CDR2 ANQGSEA. CDR3 sequence reads: CSVTGTSGTLSYNEQFF. CDR3 nucleotides: TGCAGCGTAACCGGGACTAGCGGGACACTTTCCTACAATGAGCAGTTCTTC.

The chain couples TRBV5-1 to TRBJ1-5, with TRBD1 matching over 7 bases. The CDR3 is 15 amino acids. With V trimmed by 5 bases and J by 4 bases, 9 bases remained unmatched. Per the germline V gene, CDR1 is SGHRS and CDR2 is YFSETQ. DNA of the CDR3: TGCGCCAGCAGATCACAGGGGCACCGGAATCAGCCCCAGCATTTT. It translates to CASRSQGHRNQPQHF.

The chain combines TRBV7-2 with TRBJ2-3, with D perhaps matching TRBD2 (5 bases). Trimming cost V 5 bases and J 6 bases, with 12 bases left between them. The CDR3 totals 13 residues. Germline lookup yields CDR1 SGHTA and CDR2 FQGNSA. CDR3 protein: CASSERASDTQYF. In DNA, the CDR3 is TGTGCCAGCAGCGAGAGGGCATCCGATACGCAGTATTTT.

The V gene is TRBV19, the J gene TRBJ2-7; 9 bases match TRBD1. CDR1 LNHDA and CDR2 SQIVND come from the germline V gene (reference sequence). The CDR3 length is 15 residues. V shed 5 bases and J 2 bases; nucleotides not matched to a gene: 7. The CDR3 DNA reads TGTGCCAGTAGTCGACCCGGGACAGGGACCTACGAGCAGTACTTC. As protein: CASSRPGTGTYEQYF. Together with reference TRBV19 and TRBJ2-7, the CDR3 gives the full variable domain: DGGITQSPKYLFRKEGQNVTLSCEQNLNHDAMYWYRQDPGQGLRLIYYSQIVNDFQKGDIAEGYSVSREKKESFPLTVTSAQKNPTAFYLCASSRPGTGTYEQYFGPGTRLTVT.